This TCR beta chain was sequenced for a study of technical replicates of blood from several donors. Germline V lookup: CDR1 MDHEN, CDR2 SYDVKM. There are 13 residues in the CDR3. The V and J ends lost 7 bases and 5 bases respectively, with 14 bases between them. The table came from immunoSEQ multiplex PCR; TCRdb's copy has only in-frame clones and leaves some out. Of roughly 80,000 clones listed, 93% are singletons. The sequenced sample was T cells isolated from PBMCs. The chain links TRBV28 to TRBJ1-2; D ambiguous. The clonotype comes from a human donor in good health. CDR3 sequence (DNA): TGTGCCAGCATACCCAGGTCAAAGTATGGCTACACCTTC. Amino acids: CASIPRSKYGYTF.